These T cell receptor beta chains were read from a single sample in a study of cytotoxic CD8 clonotypes in ibrutinib-treated CLL. Data came from immunoSEQ multiplex PCR; TCRdb stores just in-frame clones and leaves some out. This sample has a few hundred thousand clones, with around 70% found just once. Source: PBMCs, taken after 24 months of ibrutinib treatment. The receptors originated from a human donor with chronic lymphocytic leukemia. Each CDR3 is given with its conserved first and last residue. Each record gives: clone size, J gene, D gene, CDR3 length, V gene, CDR3 protein, CDR3 DNA. A D gene is named only where the DNA matches it firmly. A clone size is listed for some rows: how often the clone was seen (once, few, many), or a class if it is expanded.

clone size: NA
J gene: TRBJ1-4
D gene: NA
CDR3 length: 13
V gene: TRBV15
CDR3 protein: CATSSRWWEKLFF
CDR3 DNA: TGTGCCACCAGCTCCCGCTGGTGGGAAAAACTGTTTTTT

clone size: NA
J gene: TRBJ2-1
D gene: NA
CDR3 length: 17
V gene: TRBV11-1
CDR3 protein: CASSSMWVTLSYNEQFF
CDR3 DNA: TGTGCCAGCAGCTCTATGTGGGTAACCTTATCCTACAATGAGCAGTTCTTC

clone size: NA
J gene: TRBJ2-1
D gene: TRBD2
CDR3 length: 14
V gene: TRBV7-9
CDR3 protein: CAQEGTSKTNEQFF
CDR3 DNA: TGTGCCCAGGAGGGGACTAGCAAAACGAATGAGCAGTTCTTC

clone size: NA
J gene: TRBJ1-2
D gene: NA
CDR3 length: 16
V gene: TRBV6-5
CDR3 protein: CASSYSGLAANYGYTF
CDR3 DNA: TGTGCCAGCAGTTACTCGGGACTGGCAGCTAACTATGGCTACACCTTC

clone size: few
J gene: TRBJ2-7
D gene: TRBD1
CDR3 length: 16
V gene: TRBV5-1
CDR3 protein: CASSSTDGTGVSEQYF
CDR3 DNA: TGCGCCAGCAGCTCCACGGACGGGACAGGGGTTAGCGAGCAGTACTTC

clone size: few
J gene: TRBJ1-5
D gene: NA
CDR3 length: 15
V gene: TRBV28
CDR3 protein: CASTPDRKGKQPQHF
CDR3 DNA: TGTGCCAGCACCCCCGACAGGAAAGGTAAACAGCCCCAGCATTTT

clone size: NA
J gene: TRBJ1-2
D gene: NA
CDR3 length: 14
V gene: TRBV5-1
CDR3 protein: CASSFENLNYGYTF
CDR3 DNA: TGCGCCAGCAGCTTTGAAAACCTAAACTATGGCTACACCTTC

clone size: NA
J gene: TRBJ2-1
D gene: TRBD2
CDR3 length: 14
V gene: TRBV7-7
CDR3 protein: CASSLAGEYNEQFF
CDR3 DNA: TGTGCTAGCAGCTTAGCGGGAGAATACAATGAGCAGTTCTTC

clone size: NA
J gene: TRBJ1-1
D gene: NA
CDR3 length: 16
V gene: TRBV9
CDR3 protein: CASSLPMAGKNTEAFF
CDR3 DNA: TGTGCCAGCAGCCTCCCCATGGCAGGCAAGAACACTGAAGCTTTCTTT

clone size: NA
J gene: TRBJ2-3
D gene: NA
CDR3 length: 13
V gene: TRBV27
CDR3 protein: CASSLLPPDTQYF
CDR3 DNA: TGTGCCAGCAGTTTACTTCCTCCAGATACGCAGTATTTT

clone size: NA
J gene: TRBJ2-2
D gene: NA
CDR3 length: 15
V gene: TRBV2
CDR3 protein: CASSEAVSPTGELFF
CDR3 DNA: TGTGCCAGCAGTGAAGCTGTTTCCCCCACCGGGGAGCTGTTTTTT

clone size: NA
J gene: TRBJ1-5
D gene: NA
CDR3 length: 15
V gene: TRBV6-1
CDR3 protein: CATRVWGDSNQPQHF
CDR3 DNA: TGTGCCACCCGAGTGTGGGGTGACAGCAATCAGCCCCAGCATTTT

clone size: NA
J gene: TRBJ1-1
D gene: NA
CDR3 length: 14
V gene: TRBV7-9
CDR3 protein: CASSPLGVDTEAFF
CDR3 DNA: TGTGCCAGCAGCCCCCTCGGGGTGGACACTGAAGCTTTCTTT

clone size: NA
J gene: TRBJ1-3
D gene: NA
CDR3 length: 14
V gene: TRBV9
CDR3 protein: CASSARDYGNTIYF
CDR3 DNA: TGTGCCAGCAGCGCCCGGGATTACGGAAACACCATATATTTT

clone size: NA
J gene: TRBJ2-3
D gene: NA
CDR3 length: 16
V gene: TRBV7-9
CDR3 protein: CASSLARTFGTDTQYF
CDR3 DNA: TGTGCCAGCAGCTTAGCCAGGACCTTTGGCACAGATACGCAGTATTTT